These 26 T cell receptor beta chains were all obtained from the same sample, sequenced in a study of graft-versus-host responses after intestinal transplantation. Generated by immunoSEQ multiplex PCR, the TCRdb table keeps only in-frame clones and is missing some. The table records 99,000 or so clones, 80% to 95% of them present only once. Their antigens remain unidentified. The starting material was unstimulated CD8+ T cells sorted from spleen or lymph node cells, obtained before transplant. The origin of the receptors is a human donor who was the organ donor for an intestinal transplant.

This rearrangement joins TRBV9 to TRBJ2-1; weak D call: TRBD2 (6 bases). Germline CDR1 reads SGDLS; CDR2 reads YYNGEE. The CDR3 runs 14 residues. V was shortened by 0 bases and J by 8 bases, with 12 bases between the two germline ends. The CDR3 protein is CASSVAEGSDEQFF. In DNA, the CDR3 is TGTGCCAGCAGCGTAGCGGAGGGTTCGGATGAGCAGTTCTTC.

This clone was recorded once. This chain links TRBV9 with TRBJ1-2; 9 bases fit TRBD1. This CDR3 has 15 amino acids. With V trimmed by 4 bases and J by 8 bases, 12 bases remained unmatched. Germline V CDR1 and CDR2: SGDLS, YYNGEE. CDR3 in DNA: TGTGCCAGCAGCTCACCGGGACAGGGATTACAGGGCTACACCTTC. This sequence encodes CASSSPGQGLQGYTF.

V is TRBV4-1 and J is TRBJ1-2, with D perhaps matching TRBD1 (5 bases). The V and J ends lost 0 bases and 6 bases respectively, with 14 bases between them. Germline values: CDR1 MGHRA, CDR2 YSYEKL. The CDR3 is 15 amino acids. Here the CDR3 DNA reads TGCGCCAGCAGCCAAGATAAACAGGCTTCCAATGGCTACACCTTC. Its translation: CASSQDKQASNGYTF.

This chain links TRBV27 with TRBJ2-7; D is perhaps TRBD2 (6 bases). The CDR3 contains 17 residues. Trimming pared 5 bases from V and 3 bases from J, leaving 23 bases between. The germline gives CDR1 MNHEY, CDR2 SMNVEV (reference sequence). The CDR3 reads CASSDPLAWGTDYEQYF. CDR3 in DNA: TGTGCCAGCAGTGACCCGCTGGCGTGGGGGACTGACTACGAGCAGTACTTC.

This CDR3 reads CASSEWVKQNSNQPQHF. The CDR3 nucleotides read TGTGCCAGCAGTGAATGGGTTAAACAGAATAGCAATCAGCCCCAGCATTTT. The chain joins TRBV6-1 to TRBJ1-5, with unresolved D. From germline, CDR1 is MNHNS and CDR2 SASEGT. This CDR3 is 17 amino acids long. Trimming shortened V by 2 bases and J by 0 bases, and 14 bases separated the two germline ends.

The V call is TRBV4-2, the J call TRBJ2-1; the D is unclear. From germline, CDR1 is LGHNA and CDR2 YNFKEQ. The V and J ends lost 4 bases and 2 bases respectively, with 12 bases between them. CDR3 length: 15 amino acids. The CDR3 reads CASSPAIRAYNEQFF. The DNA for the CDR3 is TGTGCCAGCAGCCCAGCGATTCGGGCCTACAATGAGCAGTTCTTC.

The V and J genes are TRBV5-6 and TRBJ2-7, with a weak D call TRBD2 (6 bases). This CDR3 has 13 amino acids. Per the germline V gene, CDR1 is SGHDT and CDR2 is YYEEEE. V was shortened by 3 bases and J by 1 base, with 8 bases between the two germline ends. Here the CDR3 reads CASSWGESYEQYF. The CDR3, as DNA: TGTGCCAGCAGCTGGGGGGAGTCCTACGAGCAGTACTTC.

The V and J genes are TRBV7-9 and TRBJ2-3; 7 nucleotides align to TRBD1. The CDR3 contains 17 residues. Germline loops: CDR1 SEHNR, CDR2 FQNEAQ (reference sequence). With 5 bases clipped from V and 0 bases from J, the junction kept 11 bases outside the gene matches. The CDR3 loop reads CASSDLTGLLSTDTQYF. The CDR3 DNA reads TGTGCCAGCAGCGACCTGACAGGGCTTCTGAGCACAGATACGCAGTATTTT.

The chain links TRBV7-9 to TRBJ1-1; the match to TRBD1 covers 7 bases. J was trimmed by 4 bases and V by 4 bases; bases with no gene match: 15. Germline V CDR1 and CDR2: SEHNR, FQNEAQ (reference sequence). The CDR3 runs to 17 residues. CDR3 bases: TGTGCCAGCAGCTCCTTAACAGGGGAAGTGTGGCGCACTGAAGCTTTCTTT. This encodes CASSSLTGEVWRTEAFF.

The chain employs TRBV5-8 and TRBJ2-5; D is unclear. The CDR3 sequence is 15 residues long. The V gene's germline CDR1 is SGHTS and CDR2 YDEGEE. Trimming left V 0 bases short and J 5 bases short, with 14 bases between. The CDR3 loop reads CASSLAATVMETQYF. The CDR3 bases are TGTGCCAGCAGCTTGGCAGCGACGGTTATGGAGACCCAGTACTTC.

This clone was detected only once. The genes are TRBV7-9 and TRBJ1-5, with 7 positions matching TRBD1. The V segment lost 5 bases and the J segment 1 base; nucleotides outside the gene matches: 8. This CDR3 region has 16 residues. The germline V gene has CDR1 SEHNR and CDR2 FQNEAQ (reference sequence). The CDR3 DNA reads TGTGCCAGCAGCCTAGGGGCAGGGGGGAGCAATCAGCCCCAGCATTTT. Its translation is CASSLGAGGSNQPQHF.

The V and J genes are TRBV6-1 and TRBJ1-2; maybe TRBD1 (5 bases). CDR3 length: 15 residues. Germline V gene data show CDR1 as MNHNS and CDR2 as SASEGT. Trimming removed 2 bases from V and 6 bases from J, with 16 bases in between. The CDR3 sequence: CASSEWVREADGYTF. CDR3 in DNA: TGTGCCAGCAGTGAATGGGTCAGGGAGGCCGATGGCTACACCTTC.

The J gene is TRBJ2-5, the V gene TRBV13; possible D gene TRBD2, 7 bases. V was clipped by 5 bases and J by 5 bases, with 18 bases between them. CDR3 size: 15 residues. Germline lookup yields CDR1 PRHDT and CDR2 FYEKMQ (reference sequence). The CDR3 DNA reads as TGTGCCAGCAGCCAAGGGGGGGCTGCTTCGGAGACCCAGTACTTC. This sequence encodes CASSQGGAASETQYF.

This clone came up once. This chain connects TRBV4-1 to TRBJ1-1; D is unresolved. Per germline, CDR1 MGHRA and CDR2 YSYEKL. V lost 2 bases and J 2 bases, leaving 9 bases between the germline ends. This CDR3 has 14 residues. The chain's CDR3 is CASSQPTLNTEAFF. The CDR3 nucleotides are TGCGCCAGCAGCCAACCCACCCTAAACACTGAAGCTTTCTTT.

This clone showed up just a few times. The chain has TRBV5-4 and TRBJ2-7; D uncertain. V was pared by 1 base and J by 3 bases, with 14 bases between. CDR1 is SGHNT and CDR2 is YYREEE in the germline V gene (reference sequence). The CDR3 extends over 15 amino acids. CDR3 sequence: CASSLWSTGDYEQYF. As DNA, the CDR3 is TGTGCCAGCAGCTTGTGGTCAACGGGTGACTACGAGCAGTACTTC.

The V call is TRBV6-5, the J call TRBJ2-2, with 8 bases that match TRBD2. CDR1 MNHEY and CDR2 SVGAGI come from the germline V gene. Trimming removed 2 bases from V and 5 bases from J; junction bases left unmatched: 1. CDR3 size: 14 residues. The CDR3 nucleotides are TGTGCCAGCAGTTACGGGACTAGTACCGGGGAGCTGTTTTTT. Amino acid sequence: CASSYGTSTGELFF.

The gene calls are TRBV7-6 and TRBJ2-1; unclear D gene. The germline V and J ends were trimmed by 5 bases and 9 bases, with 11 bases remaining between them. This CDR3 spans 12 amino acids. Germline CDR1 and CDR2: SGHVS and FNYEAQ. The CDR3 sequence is CASSPPSGEQFF. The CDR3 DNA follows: TGTGCCAGCAGCCCACCGTCGGGTGAGCAGTTCTTC.

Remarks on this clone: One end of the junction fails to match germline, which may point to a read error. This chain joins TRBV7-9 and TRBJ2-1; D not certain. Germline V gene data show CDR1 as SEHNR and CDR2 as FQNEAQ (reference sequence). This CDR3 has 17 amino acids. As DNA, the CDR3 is TGTGCCAGCAGTTTAGAGTACCTCAGTGAAGCCTACAATGAGCAGTTCTTC. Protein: CASSLEYLSEAYNEQFF.

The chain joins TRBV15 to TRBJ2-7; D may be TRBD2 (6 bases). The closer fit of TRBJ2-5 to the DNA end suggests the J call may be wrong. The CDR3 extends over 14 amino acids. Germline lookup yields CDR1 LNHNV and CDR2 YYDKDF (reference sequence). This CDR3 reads CATSRDGLLETQYF. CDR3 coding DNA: TGTGCCACCAGCAGAGACGGACTATTGGAGACCCAGTACTTC.

The DNA of the CDR3 is TGTGCCAGCAGCTTAACGGGATGGAAGAATTCACCCCTCCACTTT. It translates to CASSLTGWKNSPLHF. This chain joins TRBV11-2 and TRBJ1-6; D is ambiguous. V lost 2 bases to trimming and J lost 7 bases, with 12 bases between them. CDR1 SGHAT and CDR2 FQNNGV come from the germline V gene. The CDR3 is 15 residues long.

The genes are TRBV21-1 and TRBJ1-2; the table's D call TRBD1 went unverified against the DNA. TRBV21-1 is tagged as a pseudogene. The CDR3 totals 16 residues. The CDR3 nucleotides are TGTGCCAGCAGCCGACGGGACAGGGATTCTAACTATGGCTACACCTTC. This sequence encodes CASSRRDRDSNYGYTF.

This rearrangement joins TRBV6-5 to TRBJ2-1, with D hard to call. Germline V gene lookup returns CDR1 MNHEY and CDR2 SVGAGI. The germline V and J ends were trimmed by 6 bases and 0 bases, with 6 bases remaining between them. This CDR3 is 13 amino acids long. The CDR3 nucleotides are TGTGCCAGCAGCCTCAGCTCCTACAATGAGCAGTTCTTC. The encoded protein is CASSLSSYNEQFF.

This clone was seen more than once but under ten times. The CDR3 DNA reads TGTGCCAGCAGCTTTACTGGCTACGAGCAGTACTTC. The encoded protein is CASSFTGYEQYF. This chain connects TRBV13 to TRBJ2-7; D not resolved. The CDR3 sequence is 12 residues long. CDR1 and CDR2 (germline): PRHDT, FYEKMQ (reference sequence). Between the trimmed V and J ends, which lost 3 bases and 3 bases, there was a span of 6 bases.

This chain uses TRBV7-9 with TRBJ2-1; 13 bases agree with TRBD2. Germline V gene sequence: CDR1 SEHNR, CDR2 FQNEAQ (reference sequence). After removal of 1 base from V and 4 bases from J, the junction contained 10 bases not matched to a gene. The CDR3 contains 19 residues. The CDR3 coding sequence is TGTGCCAGCAGCTTAGTCTTCCCCGGGACTAGCGGGATTTACAATGAGCAGTTCTTC. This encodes CASSLVFPGTSGIYNEQFF.

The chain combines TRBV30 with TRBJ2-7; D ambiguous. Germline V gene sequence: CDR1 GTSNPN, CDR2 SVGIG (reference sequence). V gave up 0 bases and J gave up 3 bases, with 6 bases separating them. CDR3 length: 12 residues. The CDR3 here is CAWSVVSYEQYF. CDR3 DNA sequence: TGTGCCTGGAGTGTTGTCAGCTACGAGCAGTACTTC.

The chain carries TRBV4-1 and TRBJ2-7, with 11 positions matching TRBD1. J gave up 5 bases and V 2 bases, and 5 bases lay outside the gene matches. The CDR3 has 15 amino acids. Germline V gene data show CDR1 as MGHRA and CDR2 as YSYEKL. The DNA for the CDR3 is TGCGCCAGCAGCCAATACACGGGACAGGGGGACGAGCAGTACTTC. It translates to CASSQYTGQGDEQYF.